This T cell receptor beta chain was sequenced in a study of blood T cell repertoires in COVID-19. Concerning this clone: Other DNA sequences in this specimen translate into the identical CDR3.

Germline lookup yields CDR1 SGHAT and CDR2 FQNNGV. The CDR3 covers 12 residues. V was shortened by 6 bases and J by 5 bases, with 10 bases between the two germline ends. In the study's own analysis: Reference gene primer amplification gave estimated nucleated cell counts. Assay used: immunoSEQ multiplex PCR; TCRdb lists only in-frame clones, some missing. The V and J calls and clone size were taken over from that table, and D and trimming were inferred from the DNA. The table has a few hundred thousand clones, roughly 75% seen once. Sequencing input: peripheral blood. The clonotype comes from a woman aged 70 to 79 with acute or convalescent COVID-19. The genes are TRBV11-2 and TRBJ2-5; no clear D. This CDR3 reads CASSPFGETQYF. The CDR3 nucleotides read TGTGCCAGCAGTCCATTCGGGGAGACCCAGTACTTC. Together with reference TRBV11-2 and TRBJ2-5, the CDR3 gives the full variable domain: EAGVAQSPRYKIIEKRQSVAFWCNPISGHATLYWYQQILGQGPKLLIQFQNNGVVDDSQLPKDRFSAERLKGVDSTLKIQPAKLEDSAVYLCASSPFGETQYFGPGTRLLVL.